This entry features one TCR beta chain sequence. The data were taken from a study of T cell responses to AZD1222 COVID-19 vaccine. The CDR3 runs to 15 residues. V trimming: 5 bases; J trimming: 9 bases; junction bases outside the gene matches: 10. Looked up from germline, CDR1 is SGHNT and CDR2 is YENEEA. Generated by immunoSEQ multiplex PCR, the TCRdb table keeps only in-frame clones and is missing some. The sample holds tens of thousands of clones; 80% to 90% are singletons and the top ten take 9.5% to 13%. This clonotype was sampled from an adult who received the AZD1222 COVID-19 vaccine. Sequenced here: peripheral blood, sampled 28 days after the second AZD1222 dose. The chain uses TRBV11-3 and TRBJ2-4; 10 nucleotides match TRBD2. The CDR3: CASSQAGGLGGIQYF. The CDR3 DNA is TGTGCCAGCAGCCAAGCGGGAGGGCTCGGGGGCATTCAGTACTTC.